The entry below describes one T cell receptor beta chain. This sample is part of a study of CD4 T cells in relation to SARS-CoV-2 and coronaviruses. Study overall: Two subjects were Hispanic; patients were eight or nine males and a handful of females.

The CDR3 covers 14 residues. V lost 3 bases to trimming and J lost 3 bases, with 13 bases between them. Germline CDR1 is DFQATT and CDR2 is SNEGSKA (reference sequence). The method was immunoSEQ multiplex PCR; TCRdb's version includes in-frame clones alone and lacks a portion of them. The sample includes under 13,000 clones, about nine tenths seen only once; the top ten take 2.2%. The receptor comes from an adult with COVID-19. The source material was naive CD4+ T cells from PBMCs. This sample's subset: naive CD4+ T cells isolated by negative enrichment. The rearrangement uses TRBV20-1 and TRBJ2-3; D possibly corresponds to TRBD2 (6 bases). CDR3 sequence reads: CSASAGGQTDTQYF. In nucleotides, the CDR3 is TGCAGTGCTAGTGCCGGGGGTCAGACAGATACGCAGTATTTT.